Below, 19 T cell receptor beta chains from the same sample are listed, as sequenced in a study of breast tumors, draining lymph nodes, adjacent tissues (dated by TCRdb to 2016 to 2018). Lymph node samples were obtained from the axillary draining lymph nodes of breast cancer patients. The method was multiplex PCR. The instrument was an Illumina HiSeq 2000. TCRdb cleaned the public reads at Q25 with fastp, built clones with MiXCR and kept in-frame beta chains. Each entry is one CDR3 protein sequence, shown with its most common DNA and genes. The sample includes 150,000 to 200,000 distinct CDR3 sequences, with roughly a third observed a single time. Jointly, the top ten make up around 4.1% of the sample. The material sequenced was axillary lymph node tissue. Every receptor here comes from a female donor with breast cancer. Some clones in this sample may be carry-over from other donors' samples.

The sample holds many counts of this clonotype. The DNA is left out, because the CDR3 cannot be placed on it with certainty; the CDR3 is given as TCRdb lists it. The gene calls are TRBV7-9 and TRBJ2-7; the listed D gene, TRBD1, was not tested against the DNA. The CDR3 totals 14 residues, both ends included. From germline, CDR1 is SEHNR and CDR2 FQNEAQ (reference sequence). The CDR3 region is CASSFGQGSYEQYF.

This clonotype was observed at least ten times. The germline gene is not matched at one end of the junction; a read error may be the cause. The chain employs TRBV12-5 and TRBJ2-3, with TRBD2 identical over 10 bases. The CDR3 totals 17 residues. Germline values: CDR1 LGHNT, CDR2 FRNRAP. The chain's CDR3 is CASGLPTLAGNTYTQYF. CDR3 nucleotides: TGTGCTAGTGGTTTGCCAACACTAGCGGGGAACACATATACGCAGTATTTT.

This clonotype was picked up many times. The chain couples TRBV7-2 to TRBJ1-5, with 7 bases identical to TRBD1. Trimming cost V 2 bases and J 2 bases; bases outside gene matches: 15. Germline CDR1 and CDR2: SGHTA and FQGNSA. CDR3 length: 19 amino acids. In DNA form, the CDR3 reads TGTGCCAGCAGCTTATCTCCAGGGGGGGCCCCTCGGGGCAATCAGCCCCAGCATTTT. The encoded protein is CASSLSPGGAPRGNQPQHF.

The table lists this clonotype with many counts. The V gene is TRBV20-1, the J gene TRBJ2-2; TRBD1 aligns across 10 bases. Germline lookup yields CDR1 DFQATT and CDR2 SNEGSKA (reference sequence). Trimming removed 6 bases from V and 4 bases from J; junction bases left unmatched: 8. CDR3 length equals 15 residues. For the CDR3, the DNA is TGCAGTGCCGGATCGGACAGGGGGATCACCGGGGAGCTGTTTTTT. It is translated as CSAGSDRGITGELFF.

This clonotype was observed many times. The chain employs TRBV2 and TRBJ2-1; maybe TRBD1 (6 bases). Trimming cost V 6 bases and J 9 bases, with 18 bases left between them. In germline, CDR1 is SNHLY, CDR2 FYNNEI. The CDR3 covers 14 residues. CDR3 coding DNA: TGTGCCAGCAGAATCACAGGGAAGACTGGTGAGCAGTTCTTC. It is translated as CASRITGKTGEQFF.

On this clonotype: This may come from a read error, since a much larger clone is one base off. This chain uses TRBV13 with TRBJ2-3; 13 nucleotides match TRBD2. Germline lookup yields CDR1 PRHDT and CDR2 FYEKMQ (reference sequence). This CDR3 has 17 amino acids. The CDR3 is CASSFGRGLAGSDTQCF. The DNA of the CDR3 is TGTGCCAGCAGCTTTGGCAGGGGACTAGCGGGATCGGATACGCAGTGTTTT.

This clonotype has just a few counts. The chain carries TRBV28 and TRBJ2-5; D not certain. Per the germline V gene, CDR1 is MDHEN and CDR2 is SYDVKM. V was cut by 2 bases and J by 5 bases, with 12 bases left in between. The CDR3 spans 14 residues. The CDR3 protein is CASSLPQIGETQYF. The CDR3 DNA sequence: TGTGCCAGCAGTTTACCACAGATCGGGGAGACCCAGTACTTC. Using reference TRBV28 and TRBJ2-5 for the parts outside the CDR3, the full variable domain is DVKVTQSSRYLVKRTGEKVFLECVQDMDHENMFWYRQDPGLGLRLIYFSYDVKMKEKGDIPEGYSVSREKKERFSLILESASTNQTSMYLCASSLPQIGETQYFGPGTRLLVL.

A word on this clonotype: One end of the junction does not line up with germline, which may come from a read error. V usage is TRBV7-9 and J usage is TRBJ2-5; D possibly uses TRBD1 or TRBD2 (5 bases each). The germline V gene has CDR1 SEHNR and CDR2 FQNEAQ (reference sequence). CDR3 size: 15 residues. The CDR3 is CASSLDMGLGETQCF. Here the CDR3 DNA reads TGTGCCAGCAGCTTAGATATGGGGCTGGGGGAGACCCAGTGCTTC.

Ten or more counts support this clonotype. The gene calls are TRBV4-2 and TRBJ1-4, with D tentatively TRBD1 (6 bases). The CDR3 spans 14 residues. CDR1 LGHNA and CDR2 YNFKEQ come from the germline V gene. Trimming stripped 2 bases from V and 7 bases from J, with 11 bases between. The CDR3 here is CASSQNQGSEKLFF. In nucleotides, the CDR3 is TGTGCCAGCAGCCAAAACCAGGGGTCTGAAAAACTGTTTTTT.

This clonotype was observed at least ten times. The CDR3 sequence: CASSQIPAPRETQYF. CDR3 coding DNA: TGTGCCAGCAGCCAAATTCCAGCCCCGCGAGAGACCCAGTACTTC. The chain couples TRBV5-6 to TRBJ2-5; D unresolved. V lost 4 bases, J lost 4 bases, and 17 bases lay in between. Germline V CDR1 and CDR2: SGHDT, YYEEEE. The CDR3 is 15 amino acids.

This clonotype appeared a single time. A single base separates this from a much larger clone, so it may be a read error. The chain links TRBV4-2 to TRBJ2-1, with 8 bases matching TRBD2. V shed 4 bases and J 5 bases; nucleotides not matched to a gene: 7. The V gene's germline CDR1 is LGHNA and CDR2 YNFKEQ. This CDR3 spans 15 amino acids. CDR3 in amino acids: CASSREAGAHNEQFF. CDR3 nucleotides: TGTGCCAGCAGCCGTGAAGCGGGAGCCCACAATGAGCAGTTCTTC.

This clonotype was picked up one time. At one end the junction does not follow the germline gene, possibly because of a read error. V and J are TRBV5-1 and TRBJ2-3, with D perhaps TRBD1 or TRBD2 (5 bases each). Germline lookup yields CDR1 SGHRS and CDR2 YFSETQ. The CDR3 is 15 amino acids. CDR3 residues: CAGSAGEGFTDTQYF. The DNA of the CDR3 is TGCGCCGGCAGCGCGGGCGAGGGGTTCACAGATACGCAGTATTTT.

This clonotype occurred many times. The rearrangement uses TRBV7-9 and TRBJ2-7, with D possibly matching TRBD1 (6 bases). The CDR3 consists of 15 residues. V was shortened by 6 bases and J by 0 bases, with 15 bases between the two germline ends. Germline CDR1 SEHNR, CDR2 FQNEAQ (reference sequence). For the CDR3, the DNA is TGTGCCAGCAGTCTACAGGGCCCGGGCTCCTACGAGCAGTACTTC. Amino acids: CASSLQGPGSYEQYF.

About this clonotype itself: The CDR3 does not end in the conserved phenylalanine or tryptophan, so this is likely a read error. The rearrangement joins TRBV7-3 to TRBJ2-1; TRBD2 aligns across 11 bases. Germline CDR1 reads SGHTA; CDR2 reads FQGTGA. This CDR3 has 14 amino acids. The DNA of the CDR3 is TGTGTCAGCAGCTTAGCGGGAGGGACCAATGAGCAGTTCCTC. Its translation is CVSSLAGGTNEQFL.

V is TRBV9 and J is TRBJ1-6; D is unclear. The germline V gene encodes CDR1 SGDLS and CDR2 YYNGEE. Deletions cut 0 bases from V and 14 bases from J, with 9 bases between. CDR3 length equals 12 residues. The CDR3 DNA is TGTGCCAGCAGCGTAGGACACGAGGCCCTCCACTTT. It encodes CASSVGHEALHF.

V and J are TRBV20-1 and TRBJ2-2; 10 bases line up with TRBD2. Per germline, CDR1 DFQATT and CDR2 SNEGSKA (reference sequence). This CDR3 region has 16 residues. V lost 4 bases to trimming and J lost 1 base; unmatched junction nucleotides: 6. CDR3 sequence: CSATGLAARNTGELFF. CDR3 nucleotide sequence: TGCAGTGCTACAGGACTAGCGGCAAGGAACACCGGGGAGCTGTTTTTT.

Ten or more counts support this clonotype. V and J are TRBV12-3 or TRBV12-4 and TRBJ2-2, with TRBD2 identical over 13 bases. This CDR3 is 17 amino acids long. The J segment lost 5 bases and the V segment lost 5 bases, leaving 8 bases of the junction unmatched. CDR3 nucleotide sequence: TGTGCCAGCAGTCCTCGGACTAGCGGGAGTAGAACCGGGGAGCTGTTTTTT. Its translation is CASSPRTSGSRTGELFF.

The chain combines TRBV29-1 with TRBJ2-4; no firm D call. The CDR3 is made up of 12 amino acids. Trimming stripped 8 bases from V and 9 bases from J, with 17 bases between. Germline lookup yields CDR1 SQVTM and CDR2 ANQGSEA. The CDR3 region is CSCVGPNSIQYF. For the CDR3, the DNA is TGCAGCTGTGTGGGTCCCAATAGCATTCAGTACTTC.

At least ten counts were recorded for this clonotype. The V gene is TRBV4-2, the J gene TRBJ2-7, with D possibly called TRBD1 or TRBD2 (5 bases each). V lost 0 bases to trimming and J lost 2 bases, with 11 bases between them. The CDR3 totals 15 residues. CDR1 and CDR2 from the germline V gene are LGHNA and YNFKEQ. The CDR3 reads CASSQEKPGPYEQYF. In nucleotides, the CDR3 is TGTGCCAGCAGCCAAGAAAAGCCGGGGCCCTACGAGCAGTACTTC.